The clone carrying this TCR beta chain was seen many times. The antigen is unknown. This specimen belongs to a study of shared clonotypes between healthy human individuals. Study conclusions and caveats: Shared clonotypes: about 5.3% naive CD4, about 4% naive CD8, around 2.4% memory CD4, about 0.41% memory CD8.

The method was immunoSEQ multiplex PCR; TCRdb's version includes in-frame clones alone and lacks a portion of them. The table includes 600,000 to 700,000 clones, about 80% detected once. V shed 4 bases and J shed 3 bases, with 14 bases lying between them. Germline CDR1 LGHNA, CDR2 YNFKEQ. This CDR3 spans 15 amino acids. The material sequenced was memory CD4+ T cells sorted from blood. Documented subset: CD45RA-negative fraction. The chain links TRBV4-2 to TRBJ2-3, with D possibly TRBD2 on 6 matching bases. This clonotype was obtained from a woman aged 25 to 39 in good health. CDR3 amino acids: CASSPSSVLTDTQYF. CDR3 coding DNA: TGTGCCAGCAGCCCCTCTAGCGTACTAACAGATACGCAGTATTTT.